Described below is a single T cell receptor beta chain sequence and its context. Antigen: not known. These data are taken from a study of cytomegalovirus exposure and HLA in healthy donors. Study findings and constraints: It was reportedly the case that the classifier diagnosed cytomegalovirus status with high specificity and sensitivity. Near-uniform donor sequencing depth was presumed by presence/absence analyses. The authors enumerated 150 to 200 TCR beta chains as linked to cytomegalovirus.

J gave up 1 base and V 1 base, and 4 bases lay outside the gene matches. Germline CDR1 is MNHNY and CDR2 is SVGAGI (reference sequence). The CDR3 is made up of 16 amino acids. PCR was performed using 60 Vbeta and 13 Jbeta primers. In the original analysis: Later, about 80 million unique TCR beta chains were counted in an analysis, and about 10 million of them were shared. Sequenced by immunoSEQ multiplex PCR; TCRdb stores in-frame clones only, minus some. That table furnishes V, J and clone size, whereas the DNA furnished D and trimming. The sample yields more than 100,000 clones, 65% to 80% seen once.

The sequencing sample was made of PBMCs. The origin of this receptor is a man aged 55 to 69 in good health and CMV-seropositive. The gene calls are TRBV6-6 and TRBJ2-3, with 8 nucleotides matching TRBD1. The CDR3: CASSYLTGAGTDTQYF. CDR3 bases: TGTGCCAGCAGTTACTTGACAGGGGCCGGCACAGATACGCAGTATTTT.